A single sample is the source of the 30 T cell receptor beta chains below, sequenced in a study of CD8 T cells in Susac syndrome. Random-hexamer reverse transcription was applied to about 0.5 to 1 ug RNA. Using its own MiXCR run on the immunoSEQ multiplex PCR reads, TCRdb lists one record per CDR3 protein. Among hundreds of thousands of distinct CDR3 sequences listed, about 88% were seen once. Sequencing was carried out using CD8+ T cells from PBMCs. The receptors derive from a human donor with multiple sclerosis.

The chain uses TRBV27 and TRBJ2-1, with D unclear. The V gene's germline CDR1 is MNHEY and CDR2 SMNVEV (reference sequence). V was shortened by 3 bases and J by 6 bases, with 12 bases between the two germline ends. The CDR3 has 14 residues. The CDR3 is CASSLYPGPNEQFF. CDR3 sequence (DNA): TGTGCCAGCAGTTTGTACCCCGGCCCCAATGAGCAGTTCTTC.

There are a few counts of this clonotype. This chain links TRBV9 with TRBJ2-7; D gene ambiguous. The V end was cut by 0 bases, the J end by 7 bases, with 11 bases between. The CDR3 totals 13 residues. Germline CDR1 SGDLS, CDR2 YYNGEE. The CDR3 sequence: CASSVGWSGEQYF. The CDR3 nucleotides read TGTGCCAGCAGCGTAGGGTGGAGTGGTGAGCAGTACTTC.

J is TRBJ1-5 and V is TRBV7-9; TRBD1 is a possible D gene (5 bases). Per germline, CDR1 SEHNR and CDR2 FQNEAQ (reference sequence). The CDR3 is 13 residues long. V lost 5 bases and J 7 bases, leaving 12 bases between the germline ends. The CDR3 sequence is CASSGGGRQPQHF. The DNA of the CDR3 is TGTGCCAGCAGCGGTGGGGGTAGACAGCCCCAGCATTTT.

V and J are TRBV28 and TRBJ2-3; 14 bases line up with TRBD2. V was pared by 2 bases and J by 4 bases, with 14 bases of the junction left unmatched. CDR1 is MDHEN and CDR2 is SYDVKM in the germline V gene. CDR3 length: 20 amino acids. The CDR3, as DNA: TGTGCCAGCAGTTTACCAGGGACTAGCGGGAGACGCCGACAGTCAGATACGCAGTATTTT. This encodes CASSLPGTSGRRRQSDTQYF.

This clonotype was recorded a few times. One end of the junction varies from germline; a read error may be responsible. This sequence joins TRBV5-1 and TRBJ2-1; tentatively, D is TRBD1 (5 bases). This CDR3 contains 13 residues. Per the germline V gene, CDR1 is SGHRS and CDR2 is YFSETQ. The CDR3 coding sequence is TGTGCCAGCAGCTTGGCTAGGGGCAATGAGCAGTTCTTC. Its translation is CASSLARGNEQFF.

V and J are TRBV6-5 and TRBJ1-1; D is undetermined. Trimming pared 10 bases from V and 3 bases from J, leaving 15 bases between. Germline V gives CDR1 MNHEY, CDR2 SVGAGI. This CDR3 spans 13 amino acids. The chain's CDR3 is CATKVARDTEAFF. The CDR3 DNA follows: TGTGCCACCAAAGTCGCCCGGGACACTGAAGCTTTCTTT.

CDR3 amino acids: CASSFGAKTQYF. CDR3 nucleotides: TGTGCCAGCAGTTTCGGGGCGAAGACCCAGTACTTC. This rearrangement joins TRBV28 to TRBJ2-5; D may be TRBD1 or TRBD2 (5 bases each). The CDR3 totals 12 residues. CDR1 is MDHEN and CDR2 is SYDVKM in the germline V gene. V lost 3 bases, J lost 6 bases, and 8 bases lay in between. The full variable domain, in which reference TRBV28 and TRBJ2-5 provide the parts outside the CDR3, is DVKVTQSSRYLVKRTGEKVFLECVQDMDHENMFWYRQDPGLGLRLIYFSYDVKMKEKGDIPEGYSVSREKKERFSLILESASTNQTSMYLCASSFGAKTQYFGPGTRLLVL.

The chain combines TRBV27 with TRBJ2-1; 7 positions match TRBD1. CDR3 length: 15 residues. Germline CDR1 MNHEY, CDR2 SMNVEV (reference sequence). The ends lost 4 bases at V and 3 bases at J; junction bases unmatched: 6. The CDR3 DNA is TGTGCCAGCAGTTCGAGGGGGCCGGGCTACAATGAGCAGTTCTTC. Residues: CASSSRGPGYNEQFF.

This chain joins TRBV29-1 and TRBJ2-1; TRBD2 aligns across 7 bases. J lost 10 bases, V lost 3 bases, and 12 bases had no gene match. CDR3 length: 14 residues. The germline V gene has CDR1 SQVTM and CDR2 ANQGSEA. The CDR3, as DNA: TGCAGCGTTGAGCCAGTTTCAGCGGGATACGAGCAGTTCTTC. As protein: CSVEPVSAGYEQFF.

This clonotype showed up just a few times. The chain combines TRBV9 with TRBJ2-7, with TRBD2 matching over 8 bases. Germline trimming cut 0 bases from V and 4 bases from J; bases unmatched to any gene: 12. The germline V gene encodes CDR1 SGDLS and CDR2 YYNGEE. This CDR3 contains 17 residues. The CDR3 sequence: CASSVAKDGRAGYEQYF. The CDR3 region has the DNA TGTGCCAGCAGCGTAGCTAAGGACGGGAGGGCCGGGTACGAGCAGTACTTC.

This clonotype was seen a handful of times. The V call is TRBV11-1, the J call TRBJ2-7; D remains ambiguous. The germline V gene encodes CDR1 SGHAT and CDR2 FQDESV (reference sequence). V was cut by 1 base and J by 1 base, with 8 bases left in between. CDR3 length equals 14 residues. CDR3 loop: CASSLEVGSYEQYF. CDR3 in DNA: TGTGCCAGCAGCTTAGAGGTCGGTTCCTACGAGCAGTACTTC.

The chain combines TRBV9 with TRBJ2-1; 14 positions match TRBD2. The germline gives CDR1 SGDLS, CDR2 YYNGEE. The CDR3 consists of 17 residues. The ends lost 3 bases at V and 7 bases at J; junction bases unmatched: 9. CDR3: CASSDGLAGGLGNEQFF. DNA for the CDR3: TGTGCCAGCAGCGACGGACTAGCGGGAGGCCTGGGGAATGAGCAGTTCTTC.

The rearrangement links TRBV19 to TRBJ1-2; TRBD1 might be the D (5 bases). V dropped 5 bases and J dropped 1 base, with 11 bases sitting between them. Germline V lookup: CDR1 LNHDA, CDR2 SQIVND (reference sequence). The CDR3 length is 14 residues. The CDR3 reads CASSSRADNYGYTF. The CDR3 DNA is TGTGCCAGTAGTTCCAGGGCAGATAACTATGGCTACACCTTC.

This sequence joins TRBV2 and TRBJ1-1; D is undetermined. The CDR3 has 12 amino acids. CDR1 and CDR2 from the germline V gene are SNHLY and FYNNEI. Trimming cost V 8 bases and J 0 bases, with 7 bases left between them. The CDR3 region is CASHFLNTEAFF. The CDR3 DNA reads TGTGCCAGCCATTTCCTGAACACTGAAGCTTTCTTT.

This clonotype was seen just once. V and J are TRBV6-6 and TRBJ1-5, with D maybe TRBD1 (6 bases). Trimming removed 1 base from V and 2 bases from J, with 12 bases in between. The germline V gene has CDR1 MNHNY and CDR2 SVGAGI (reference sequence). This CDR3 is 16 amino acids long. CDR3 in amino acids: CASSYLGALGNQPQHF. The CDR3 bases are TGTGCCAGCAGTTACTTGGGGGCGCTTGGCAATCAGCCCCAGCATTTT.

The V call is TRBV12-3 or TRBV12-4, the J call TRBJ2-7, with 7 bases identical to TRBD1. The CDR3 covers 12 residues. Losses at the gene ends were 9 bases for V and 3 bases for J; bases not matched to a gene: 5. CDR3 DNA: TGTGCCAGTCAGGCAGGGGGCTACGAGCAGTACTTC. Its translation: CASQAGGYEQYF.

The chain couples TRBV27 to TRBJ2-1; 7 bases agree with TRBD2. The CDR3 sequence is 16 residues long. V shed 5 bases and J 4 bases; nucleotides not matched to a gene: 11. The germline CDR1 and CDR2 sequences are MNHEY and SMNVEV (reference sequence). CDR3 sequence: CASSPSAGPIYNEQFF. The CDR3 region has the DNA TGTGCCAGCAGTCCCTCAGCGGGACCAATTTACAATGAGCAGTTCTTC.

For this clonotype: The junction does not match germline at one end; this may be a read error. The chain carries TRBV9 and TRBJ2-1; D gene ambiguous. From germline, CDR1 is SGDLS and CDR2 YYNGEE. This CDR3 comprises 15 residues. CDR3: CASGVDSTGVGEQFF. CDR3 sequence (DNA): TGTGCCAGCGGCGTAGACTCGACTGGAGTGGGTGAGCAGTTCTTC.

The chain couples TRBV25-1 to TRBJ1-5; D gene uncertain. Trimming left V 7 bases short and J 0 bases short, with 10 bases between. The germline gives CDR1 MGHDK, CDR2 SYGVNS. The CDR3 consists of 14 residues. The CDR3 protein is CASTAGDSNQPQHF. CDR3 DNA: TGTGCCAGCACGGCAGGCGATAGCAATCAGCCCCAGCATTTT.

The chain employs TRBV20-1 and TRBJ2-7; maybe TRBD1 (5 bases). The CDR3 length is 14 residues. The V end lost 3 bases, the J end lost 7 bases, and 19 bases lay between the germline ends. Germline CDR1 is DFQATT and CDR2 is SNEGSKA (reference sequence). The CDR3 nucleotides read TGCAGTGCTAGGGCTATCAGGGCAGGCTTGGAGCAGTACTTC. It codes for CSARAIRAGLEQYF.

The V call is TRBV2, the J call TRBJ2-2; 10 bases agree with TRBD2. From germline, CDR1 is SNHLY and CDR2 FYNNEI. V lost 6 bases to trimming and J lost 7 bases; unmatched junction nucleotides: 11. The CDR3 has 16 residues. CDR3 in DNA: TGTGCCAGCAGCGATATGGCTAGCGGGAGTAACGGGGAGCTGTTTTTT. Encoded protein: CASSDMASGSNGELFF.

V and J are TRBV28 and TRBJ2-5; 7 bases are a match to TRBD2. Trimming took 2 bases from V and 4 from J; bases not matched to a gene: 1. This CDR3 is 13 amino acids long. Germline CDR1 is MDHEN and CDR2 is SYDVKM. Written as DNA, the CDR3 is TGTGCCAGCAGTTTAGGGAGGGTAGAGACCCAGTACTTC. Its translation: CASSLGRVETQYF.

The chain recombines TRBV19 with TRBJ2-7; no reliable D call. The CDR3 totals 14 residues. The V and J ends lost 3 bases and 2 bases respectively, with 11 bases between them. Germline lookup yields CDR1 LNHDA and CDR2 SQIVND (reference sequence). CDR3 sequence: CASSIRQRPYEQYF. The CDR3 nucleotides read TGTGCCAGTAGTATTCGGCAGAGACCCTACGAGCAGTACTTC. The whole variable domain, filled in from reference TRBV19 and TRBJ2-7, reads DGGITQSPKYLFRKEGQNVTLSCEQNLNHDAMYWYRQDPGQGLRLIYYSQIVNDFQKGDIAEGYSVSREKKESFPLTVTSAQKNPTAFYLCASSIRQRPYEQYFGPGTRLTVT.

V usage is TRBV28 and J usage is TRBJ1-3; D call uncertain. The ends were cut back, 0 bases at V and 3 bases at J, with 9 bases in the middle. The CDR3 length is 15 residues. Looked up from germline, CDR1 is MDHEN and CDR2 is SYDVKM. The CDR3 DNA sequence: TGTGCCAGCAGTTTATGGGCGGACGGTGGAAACACCATATATTTT. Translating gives CASSLWADGGNTIYF.

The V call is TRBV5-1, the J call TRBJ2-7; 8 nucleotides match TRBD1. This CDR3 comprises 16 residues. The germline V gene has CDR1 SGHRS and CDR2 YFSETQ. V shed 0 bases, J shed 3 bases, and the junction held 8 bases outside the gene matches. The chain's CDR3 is CASSLARGLLGYEQYF. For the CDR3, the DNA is TGCGCCAGCAGCTTGGCCAGGGGGCTCCTAGGCTACGAGCAGTACTTC. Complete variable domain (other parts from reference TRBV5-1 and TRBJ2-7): KAGVTQTPRYLIKTRGQQVTLSCSPISGHRSVSWYQQTPGQGLQFLFEYFSETQRNKGNFPGRFSGRQFSNSRSEMNVSTLELGDSALYLCASSLARGLLGYEQYFGPGTRLTVT.

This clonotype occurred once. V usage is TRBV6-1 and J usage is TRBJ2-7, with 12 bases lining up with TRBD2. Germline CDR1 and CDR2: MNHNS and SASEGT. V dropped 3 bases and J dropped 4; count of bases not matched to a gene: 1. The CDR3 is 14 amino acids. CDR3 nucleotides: TGTGCCAGCAGTGATACTAGCGGGAGGTACGAGCAGTACTTC. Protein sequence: CASSDTSGRYEQYF.

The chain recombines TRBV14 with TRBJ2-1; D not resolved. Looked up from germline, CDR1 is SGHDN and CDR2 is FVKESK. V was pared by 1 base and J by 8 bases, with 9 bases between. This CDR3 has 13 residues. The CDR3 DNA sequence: TGTGCCAGCAGCCAAGGGTCTTACCATGAGCAGTTCTTC. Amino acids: CASSQGSYHEQFF.

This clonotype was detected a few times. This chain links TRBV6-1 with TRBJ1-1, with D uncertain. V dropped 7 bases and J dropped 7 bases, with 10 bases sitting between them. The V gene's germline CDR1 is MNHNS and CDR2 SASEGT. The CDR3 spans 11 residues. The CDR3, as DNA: TGTGCCAGCATCACGGGCTATGAAGCTTTCTTT. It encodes CASITGYEAFF.

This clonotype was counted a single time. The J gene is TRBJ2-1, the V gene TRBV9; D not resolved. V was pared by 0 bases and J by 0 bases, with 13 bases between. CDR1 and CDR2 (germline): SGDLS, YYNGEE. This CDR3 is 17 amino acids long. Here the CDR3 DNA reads TGTGCCAGCAGCGTAGCTGTCTACCCGAGCTCCTACAATGAGCAGTTCTTC. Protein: CASSVAVYPSSYNEQFF.

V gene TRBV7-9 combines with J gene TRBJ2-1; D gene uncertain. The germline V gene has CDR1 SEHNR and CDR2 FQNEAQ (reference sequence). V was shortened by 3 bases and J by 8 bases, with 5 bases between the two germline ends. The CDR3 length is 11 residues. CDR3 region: CASSFLHEQFF. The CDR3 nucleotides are TGTGCCAGCAGCTTCCTACATGAGCAGTTCTTC.